The 18 T cell receptor beta chains reported below all come from one sample, sequenced in a study of vaccination and CD4 T cells after COVID-19. This sample's treatment: roughly ten-day PBMC culture with coronavirus spike peptide pools or control peptides (ViraFEST assay). Antigens for these TCRs are unknown. Sequence data for DNA of cultured CD4+ T cells were generated by the Oncomine TCR Beta short-read assay. TCRdb itself ran the PCR reads through MiXCR, one entry per CDR3 protein. The table has about 20,000 distinct CDR3 sequences, under 70% seen once. What was sequenced was CD4+ T cells from blood, cultured in vitro. The receptors here all came from a human donor who had recovered from COVID-19.

The V call is TRBV11-2, the J call TRBJ1-1; 10 bases match TRBD1. V dropped 3 bases and J dropped 5; count of bases not matched to a gene: 9. Per the germline V gene, CDR1 is SGHAT and CDR2 is FQNNGV. This CDR3 region has 16 residues. As DNA, the CDR3 is TGTGCCAGCAGCTTCTCCGGGACAGGGGATAGAACTGAAGCTTTCTTT. Translated, it gives CASSFSGTGDRTEAFF.

This rearrangement joins TRBV6-5 to TRBJ2-3, with D perhaps TRBD1 (6 bases). With 2 bases removed from V and 0 bases from J, the gap between germline ends came to 6 bases. The CDR3 loop spans 14 amino acids. The germline CDR1 and CDR2 sequences are MNHEY and SVGAGI. The CDR3 bases are TGTGCCAGCAGTTACGGGGGCAGCACAGATACGCAGTATTTT. Amino acid sequence: CASSYGGSTDTQYF.

The chain recombines TRBV12-3 or TRBV12-4 with TRBJ1-1; possible D gene TRBD1, 5 bases. V shed 8 bases and J shed 3 bases, with 16 bases lying between them. CDR3 length equals 14 residues. The CDR3 DNA sequence: TGTGCCAGCCTCCCGAGTCAGGGATACACTGAAGCTTTCTTT. Amino acid sequence: CASLPSQGYTEAFF.

The chain recombines TRBV27 with TRBJ2-3, with D perhaps TRBD2 (5 bases). The CDR3 spans 13 residues. Trimming stripped 6 bases from V and 10 bases from J, with 17 bases between. Germline CDR1 is MNHEY and CDR2 is SMNVEV (reference sequence). In DNA, the CDR3 is TGTGCCAGCAGCCCCAGCCCGGGAATGGCGCAGTATTTT. Encoded protein: CASSPSPGMAQYF.

The rearrangement joins TRBV28 to TRBJ2-7; TRBD2 matches 11 bases. Germline V gene lookup returns CDR1 MDHEN and CDR2 SYDVKM. The junction had 5 bases not matched to a gene; V was cut back by 10 bases and J by 0 bases. The CDR3 spans 14 residues. DNA for the CDR3: TGTGCCATCGGGACTAGCGGAAACTCCTACGAGCAGTACTTC. Encoded protein: CAIGTSGNSYEQYF.

The V gene is TRBV20-1, the J gene TRBJ2-3; possible D gene TRBD2, 6 bases. Germline values: CDR1 DFQATT, CDR2 SNEGSKA (reference sequence). The CDR3 has 14 amino acids. The V end was cut by 5 bases, the J end by 1 base, with 13 bases between. CDR3 DNA: TGCAGTGCTCGGGGGAAGTTTGGCACAGATACGCAGTATTTT. Protein: CSARGKFGTDTQYF.

The chain joins TRBV27 to TRBJ2-6; 9 bases fit TRBD1. The CDR3 loop spans 16 amino acids. V lost 8 bases to trimming and J lost 1 base; unmatched junction nucleotides: 6. Germline CDR1 and CDR2: MNHEY and SMNVEV (reference sequence). The chain's CDR3 is CASGPGQGSGANVLTF. In nucleotides, the CDR3 is TGTGCCAGCGGTCCGGGACAGGGATCTGGGGCCAACGTCCTGACTTTC.

The chain is built from TRBV19 and TRBJ1-5; 7 positions agree with TRBD1. V shed 3 bases and J 4 bases; nucleotides not matched to a gene: 9. CDR1 is LNHDA, CDR2 SQIVND, per germline (reference sequence). The CDR3 contains 16 residues. The CDR3 spells CASSIGGGQRNQPQHF. CDR3 bases: TGTGCCAGTAGTATTGGGGGGGGACAGCGGAATCAGCCCCAGCATTTT.

This clonotype has only a few counts. V gene TRBV2 combines with J gene TRBJ2-2; possibly TRBD1 for D (6 bases). V was pared by 7 bases and J by 6 bases, with 15 bases between. The CDR3 sequence is 14 residues long. CDR1 is SNHLY and CDR2 is FYNNEI in the germline V gene. DNA for the CDR3: TGTGCCAGCACCAAACAGGGAACGTCCGGGGAGCTGTTTTTT. The encoded protein is CASTKQGTSGELFF.

The rearrangement joins TRBV2 to TRBJ1-1; 8 bases are a match to TRBD1. V shed 11 bases and J 4 bases; nucleotides not matched to a gene: 6. Per the germline V gene, CDR1 is SNHLY and CDR2 is FYNNEI. This CDR3 region has 12 residues. The chain's CDR3 is CAGRQGSTEAFF. The DNA of the CDR3 is TGTGCCGGACGACAGGGGAGCACTGAAGCTTTCTTT.

The chain couples TRBV25-1 to TRBJ2-2; 8 bases fit TRBD1. The trim removed 5 bases at V and 6 bases at J, leaving 5 bases unmatched. Germline assignment: CDR1 MGHDK and CDR2 SYGVNS. The CDR3 spans 14 residues. DNA of the CDR3: TGTGCCAGCAGTCATGGGACAGGCCCCGGGGAGCTGTTTTTT. Residues: CASSHGTGPGELFF.

V gene TRBV7-9 combines with J gene TRBJ1-2, with a weak D call TRBD1 (5 bases). CDR1 SEHNR and CDR2 FQNEAQ come from the germline V gene (reference sequence). Trimming took off 2 bases at V and 7 bases at J, with 11 bases between the two ends. This CDR3 is built from 13 residues. CDR3 DNA: TGTGCCAGCAGCTTACGCGGGGGAGGTGGCTACACCTTC. It codes for CASSLRGGGGYTF.

This sequence joins TRBV19 and TRBJ1-2; 9 bases map to TRBD1. The V gene's germline CDR1 is LNHDA and CDR2 SQIVND (reference sequence). V gave up 5 bases and J gave up 2 bases; unmatched junction bases: 6. The CDR3 consists of 15 residues. CDR3 region: CASSPRTGDNYGYTF. The CDR3 bases are TGTGCCAGTAGTCCTAGGACAGGGGACAACTATGGCTACACCTTC.

Only a few counts were recorded for this clonotype. This sequence joins TRBV20-1 and TRBJ1-5; a weak D match, TRBD1 (5 bases). The V gene lost 3 bases and the J gene lost 2 bases, with 14 bases spanning the gap. This CDR3 is 15 amino acids long. CDR1 and CDR2 (germline): DFQATT, SNEGSKA (reference sequence). The CDR3 protein is CSARWALGGNQPQHF. CDR3 bases: TGCAGTGCTAGGTGGGCCTTGGGGGGCAATCAGCCCCAGCATTTT.

This chain connects TRBV11-3 to TRBJ1-2; 7 bases are a match to TRBD1. V dropped 7 bases and J dropped 8; count of bases not matched to a gene: 13. The V gene's germline CDR1 is SGHNT and CDR2 YENEEA. There are 14 residues in the CDR3. CDR3 amino acids: CASTQTGAYDGYTF. DNA of the CDR3: TGTGCCAGCACCCAAACAGGGGCGTATGACGGCTACACCTTC. The entire variable domain, with the rest obtained from reference TRBV11-3 and TRBJ1-2, is as follows: EAGVVQSPRYKIIEKKQPVAFWCNPISGHNTLYWYLQNLGQGPELLIRYENEEAVDDSQLPKDRFSAERLKGVDSTLKIQPAELGDSAVYLCASTQTGAYDGYTFGSGTRLTVV.

The V call is TRBV19, the J call TRBJ2-1, with TRBD1 identical over 7 bases. This CDR3 region has 16 residues. Trimming removed 0 bases from V and 8 bases from J; junction bases left unmatched: 10. Germline CDR1 and CDR2: LNHDA and SQIVND (reference sequence). CDR3 protein: CASSIEGVGGLDEQFF. The DNA of the CDR3 is TGTGCCAGTAGTATAGAGGGTGTAGGGGGCCTGGATGAGCAGTTCTTC.

This clonotype occurred a few times. The V call is TRBV19, the J call TRBJ2-7, with TRBD2 identical over 12 bases. The V gene's germline CDR1 is LNHDA and CDR2 SQIVND (reference sequence). The trim removed 8 bases at V and 1 base at J, leaving 3 bases unmatched. This CDR3 is 14 amino acids long. CDR3 DNA: TGTGCCAGTTCAACTAGCGGGAGGTCCTACGAGCAGTACTTC. Encoded protein: CASSTSGRSYEQYF. The full variable domain, completed using reference TRBV19 and TRBJ2-7, is DGGITQSPKYLFRKEGQNVTLSCEQNLNHDAMYWYRQDPGQGLRLIYYSQIVNDFQKGDIAEGYSVSREKKESFPLTVTSAQKNPTAFYLCASSTSGRSYEQYFGPGTRLTVT.

The genes are TRBV12-3 or TRBV12-4 and TRBJ2-5, with D unresolved. The V gene lost 6 bases and the J gene lost 2 bases, with 16 bases spanning the gap. This CDR3 comprises 15 residues. CDR3 DNA sequence: TGTGCCAGCAGCCCCTTTGAAGCAGGACAAGAGACCCAGTACTTC. Translating it yields CASSPFEAGQETQYF.